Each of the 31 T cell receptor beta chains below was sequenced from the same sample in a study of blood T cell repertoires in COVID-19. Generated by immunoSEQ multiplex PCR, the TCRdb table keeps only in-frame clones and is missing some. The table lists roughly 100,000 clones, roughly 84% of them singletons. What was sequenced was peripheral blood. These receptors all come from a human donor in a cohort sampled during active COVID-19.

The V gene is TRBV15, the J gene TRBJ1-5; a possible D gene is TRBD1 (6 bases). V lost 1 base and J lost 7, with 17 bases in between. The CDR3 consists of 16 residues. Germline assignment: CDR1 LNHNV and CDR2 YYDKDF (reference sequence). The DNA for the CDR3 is TGTGCCACCAGCAGAGTAAGGGGACACAAAGGACAGCCCCAGCATTTT. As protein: CATSRVRGHKGQPQHF.

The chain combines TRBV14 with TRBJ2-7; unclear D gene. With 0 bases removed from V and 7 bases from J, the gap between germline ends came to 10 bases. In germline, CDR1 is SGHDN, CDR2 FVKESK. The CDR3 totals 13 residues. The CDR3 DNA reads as TGTGCCAGCAGCCAAGATCAAAGAGTAGAGCAGTACTTC. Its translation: CASSQDQRVEQYF.

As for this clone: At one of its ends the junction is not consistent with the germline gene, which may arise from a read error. Here the CDR3 DNA reads TGCGCCAGCAGTCCTCCTGGCTGCCCGCTGGTGTGCTTC. Protein sequence: CASSPPGCPLVCF. The V and J genes are TRBV23-1 and TRBJ2-7; D unresolved. TRBV23-1 has ORF status, its function being uncertain. The CDR3 is 13 residues long.

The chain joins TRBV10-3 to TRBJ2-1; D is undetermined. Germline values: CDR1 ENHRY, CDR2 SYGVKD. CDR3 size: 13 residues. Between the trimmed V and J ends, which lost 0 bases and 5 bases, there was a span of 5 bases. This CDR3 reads CAISESSDNEQFF. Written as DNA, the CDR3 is TGTGCCATCAGTGAGTCATCCGACAATGAGCAGTTCTTC.

DNA of the CDR3: TGTGCCAGCAGCTGGGACAGTACGCTGCAGTTCTTC. This gives the protein CASSWDSTLQFF. The V gene is TRBV14, the J gene TRBJ2-1, with 7 bases that match TRBD1. The CDR3 totals 12 residues. V dropped 5 bases and J dropped 12; count of bases not matched to a gene: 7. Germline V gives CDR1 SGHDN, CDR2 FVKESK.

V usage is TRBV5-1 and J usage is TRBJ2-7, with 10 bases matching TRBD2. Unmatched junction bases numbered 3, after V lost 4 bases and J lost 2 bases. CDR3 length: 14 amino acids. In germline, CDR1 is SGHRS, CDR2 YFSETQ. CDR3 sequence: CASSRTSGTYEQYF. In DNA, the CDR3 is TGCGCCAGCAGCAGGACTAGCGGTACCTACGAGCAGTACTTC.

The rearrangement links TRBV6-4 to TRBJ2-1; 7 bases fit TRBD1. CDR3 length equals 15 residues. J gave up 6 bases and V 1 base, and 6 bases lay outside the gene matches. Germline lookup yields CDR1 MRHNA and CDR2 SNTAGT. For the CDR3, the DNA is TGTGCCAGCAGTGACTTCCCAGGACAGGCCAATGAGCAGTTCTTC. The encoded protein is CASSDFPGQANEQFF.

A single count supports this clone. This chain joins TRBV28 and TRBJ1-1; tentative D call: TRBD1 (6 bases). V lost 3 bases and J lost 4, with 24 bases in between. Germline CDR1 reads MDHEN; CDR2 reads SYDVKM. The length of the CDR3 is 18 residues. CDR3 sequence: CASSFRITRDKGFTEAFF. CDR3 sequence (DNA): TGTGCCAGCAGTTTCCGGATTACTAGGGACAAGGGGTTCACTGAAGCTTTCTTT.

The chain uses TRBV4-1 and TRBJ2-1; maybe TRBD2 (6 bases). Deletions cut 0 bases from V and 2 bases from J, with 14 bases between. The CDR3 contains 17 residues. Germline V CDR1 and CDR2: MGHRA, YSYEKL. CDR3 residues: CASSQDLMGEAYNEQFF. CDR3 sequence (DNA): TGCGCCAGCAGCCAAGATCTCATGGGGGAGGCCTACAATGAGCAGTTCTTC.

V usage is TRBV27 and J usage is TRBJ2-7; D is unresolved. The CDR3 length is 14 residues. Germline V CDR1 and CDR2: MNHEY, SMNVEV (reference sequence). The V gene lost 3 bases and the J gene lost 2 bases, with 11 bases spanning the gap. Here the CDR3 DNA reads TGTGCCAGCAGTTTCAAAGTCTCGGCCTACGAGCAGTACTTC. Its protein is CASSFKVSAYEQYF.

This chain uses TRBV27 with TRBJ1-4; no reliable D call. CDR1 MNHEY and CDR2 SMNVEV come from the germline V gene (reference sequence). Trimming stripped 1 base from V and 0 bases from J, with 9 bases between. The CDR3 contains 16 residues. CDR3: CASSLLWETTNEKLFF. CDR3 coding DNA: TGTGCCAGCAGTTTATTGTGGGAGACAACTAATGAAAAACTGTTTTTT.

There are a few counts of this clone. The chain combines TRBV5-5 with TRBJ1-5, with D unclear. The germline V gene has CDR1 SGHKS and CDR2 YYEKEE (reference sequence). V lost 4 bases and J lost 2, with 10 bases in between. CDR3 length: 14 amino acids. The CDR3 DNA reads TGTGCCAGCAGCGCTCTCGGGGGCAATCAGCCCCAGCATTTT. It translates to CASSALGGNQPQHF.

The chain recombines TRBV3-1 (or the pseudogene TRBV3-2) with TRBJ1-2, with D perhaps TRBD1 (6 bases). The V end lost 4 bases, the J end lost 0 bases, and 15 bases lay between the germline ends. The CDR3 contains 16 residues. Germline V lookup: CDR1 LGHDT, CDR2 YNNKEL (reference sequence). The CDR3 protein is CASSPHGQLANYGYTF. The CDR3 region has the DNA TGTGCCAGCAGCCCCCATGGACAGTTGGCTAACTATGGCTACACCTTC.

The DNA of the CDR3 is TGCGCCAGCAGCGCCCAGACAGGAGAGGAGCAGTACTTC. Encoded protein: CASSAQTGEEQYF. This chain connects TRBV5-1 to TRBJ2-7, with D maybe TRBD1 (6 bases). V was pared by 4 bases and J by 7 bases, with 15 bases between. CDR1 is SGHRS and CDR2 is YFSETQ in the germline V gene. The CDR3 covers 13 residues.

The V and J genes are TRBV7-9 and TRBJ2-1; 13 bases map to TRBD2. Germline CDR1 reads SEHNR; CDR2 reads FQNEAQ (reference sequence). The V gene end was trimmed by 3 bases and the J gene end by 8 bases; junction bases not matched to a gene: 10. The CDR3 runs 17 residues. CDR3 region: CASSLLTSGRAVDEQFF. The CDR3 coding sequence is TGTGCCAGCAGCTTGTTAACTAGCGGGAGGGCCGTCGATGAGCAGTTCTTC.

The CDR3 region has the DNA TGTGCCAGCAGTTACTCGAGACAGCGAAGCACCGGGGAGCTGTTTTTT. It translates to CASSYSRQRSTGELFF. The rearrangement joins TRBV6-6 to TRBJ2-2, with a weak D call TRBD1 (5 bases). CDR3 length: 16 residues. Germline V gene sequence: CDR1 MNHNY, CDR2 SVGAGI (reference sequence). With 0 bases removed from V and 4 bases from J, the gap between germline ends came to 12 bases.

In DNA form, the CDR3 reads TGTGCCACCAGTGGGGACAATCAAGAGACCCAGTACTTC. Translated: CATSGDNQETQYF. The chain joins TRBV24-1 to TRBJ2-5; possibly TRBD1 for D (6 bases). Between the trimmed V and J ends, which lost 5 bases and 2 bases, there was a span of 8 bases. This CDR3 contains 13 residues. Germline V CDR1 and CDR2: KGHDR, SFDVKD.

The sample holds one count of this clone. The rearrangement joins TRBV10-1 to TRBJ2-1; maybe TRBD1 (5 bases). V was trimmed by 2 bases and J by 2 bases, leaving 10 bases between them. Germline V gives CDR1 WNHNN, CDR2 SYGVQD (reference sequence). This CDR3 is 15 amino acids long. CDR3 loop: CASSERAGPYNEQFF. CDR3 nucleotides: TGCGCCAGCAGTGAGAGGGCAGGGCCCTACAATGAGCAGTTCTTC.

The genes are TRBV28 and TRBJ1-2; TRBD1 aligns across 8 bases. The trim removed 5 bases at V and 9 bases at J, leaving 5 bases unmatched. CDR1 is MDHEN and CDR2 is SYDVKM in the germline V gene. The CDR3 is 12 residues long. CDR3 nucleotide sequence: TGTGCCAGCAGTGTGGACAGGGTTAGCTACACCTTC. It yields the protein CASSVDRVSYTF.

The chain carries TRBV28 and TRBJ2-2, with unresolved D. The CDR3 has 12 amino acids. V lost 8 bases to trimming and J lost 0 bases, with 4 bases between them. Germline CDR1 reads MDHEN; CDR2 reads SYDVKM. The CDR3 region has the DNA TGTGCCAGCCAGGCGAACACCGGGGAGCTGTTTTTT. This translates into CASQANTGELFF.

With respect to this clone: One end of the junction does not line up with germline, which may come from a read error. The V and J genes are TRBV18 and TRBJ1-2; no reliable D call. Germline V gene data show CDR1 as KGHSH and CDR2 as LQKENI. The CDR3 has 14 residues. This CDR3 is CVSSPEAADYGYTF. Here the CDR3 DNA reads TGTGTCAGCTCACCGGAGGCAGCTGACTATGGCTACACCTTC. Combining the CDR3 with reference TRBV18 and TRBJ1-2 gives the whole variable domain NAGVMQNPRHLVRRRGQEARLRCSPMKGHSHVYWYRQLPEEGLKFMVYLQKENIIDESGMPKERFSAEFPKEGPSILRIQQVVRGDSAAYFCVSSPEAADYGYTFGSGTRLTVV.

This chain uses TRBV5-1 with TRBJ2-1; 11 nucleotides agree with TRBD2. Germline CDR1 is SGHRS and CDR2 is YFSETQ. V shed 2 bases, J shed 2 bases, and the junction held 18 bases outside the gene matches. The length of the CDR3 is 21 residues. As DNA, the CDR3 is TGCGCCAGCAGCTTAGCCCGTCGACTAGCGGGAAAGGGGGAAACCTACAATGAGCAGTTCTTC. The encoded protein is CASSLARRLAGKGETYNEQFF. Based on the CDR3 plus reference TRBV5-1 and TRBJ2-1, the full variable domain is KAGVTQTPRYLIKTRGQQVTLSCSPISGHRSVSWYQQTPGQGLQFLFEYFSETQRNKGNFPGRFSGRQFSNSRSEMNVSTLELGDSALYLCASSLARRLAGKGETYNEQFFGPGTRLTVL.

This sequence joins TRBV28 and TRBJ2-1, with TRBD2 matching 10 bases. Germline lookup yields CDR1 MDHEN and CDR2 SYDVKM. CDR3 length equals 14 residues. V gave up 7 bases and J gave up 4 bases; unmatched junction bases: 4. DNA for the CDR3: TGTGCCAGCACCATTAGCGGGGGGTACAATGAGCAGTTCTTC. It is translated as CASTISGGYNEQFF.

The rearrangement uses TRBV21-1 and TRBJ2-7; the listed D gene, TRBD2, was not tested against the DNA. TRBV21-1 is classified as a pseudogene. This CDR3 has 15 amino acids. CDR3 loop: CASSRLRESRYEQYF. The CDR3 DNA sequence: TGTGCCAGCAGCAGGCTGCGGGAGAGCCGCTACGAGCAGTACTTC.

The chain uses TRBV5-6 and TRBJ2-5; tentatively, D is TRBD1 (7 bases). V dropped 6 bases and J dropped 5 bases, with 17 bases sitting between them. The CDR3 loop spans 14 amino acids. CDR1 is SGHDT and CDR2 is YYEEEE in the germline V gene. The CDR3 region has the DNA TGTGCCAGCAATCAGGGGGGCCTTTGGGAGACCCAGTACTTC. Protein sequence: CASNQGGLWETQYF.

CDR3 loop: CASSLEAGVETQYF. Here the CDR3 DNA reads TGCGCCAGCAGCTTGGAGGCGGGAGTAGAGACCCAGTACTTC. The rearrangement uses TRBV5-1 and TRBJ2-5, with TRBD2 identical over 7 bases. The CDR3 covers 14 residues. V trimming: 0 bases; J trimming: 4 bases; junction bases outside the gene matches: 3. Germline V lookup: CDR1 SGHRS, CDR2 YFSETQ.

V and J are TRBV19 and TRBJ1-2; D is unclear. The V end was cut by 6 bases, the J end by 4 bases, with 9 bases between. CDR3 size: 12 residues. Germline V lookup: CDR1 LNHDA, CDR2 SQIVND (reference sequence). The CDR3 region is CASSPRGYGYTF. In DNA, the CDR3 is TGTGCCAGTAGCCCCCGAGGCTATGGCTACACCTTC.

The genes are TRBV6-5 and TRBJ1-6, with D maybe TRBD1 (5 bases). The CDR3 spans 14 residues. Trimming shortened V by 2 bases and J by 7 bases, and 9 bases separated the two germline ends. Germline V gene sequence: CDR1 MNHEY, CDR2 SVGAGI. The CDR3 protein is CASSYLGGNSPLHF. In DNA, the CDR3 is TGTGCCAGCAGTTACCTCGGGGGGAATTCACCCCTCCACTTT.

In DNA, the CDR3 is TGTGCCAGCAGCTTAGCCCCAACAGACGATGGCTACACCTTC. It specifies CASSLAPTDDGYTF. The rearrangement joins TRBV7-2 to TRBJ1-2; unclear D gene. The germline V gene encodes CDR1 SGHTA and CDR2 FQGNSA. V was cut by 0 bases and J by 6 bases, with 11 bases left in between. The length of the CDR3 is 14 residues.

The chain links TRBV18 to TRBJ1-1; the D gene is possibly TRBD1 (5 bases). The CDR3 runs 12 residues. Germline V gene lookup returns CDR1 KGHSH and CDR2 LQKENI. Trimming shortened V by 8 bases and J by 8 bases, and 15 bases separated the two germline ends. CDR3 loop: CASGASDLEAFF. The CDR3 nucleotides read TGTGCCAGCGGGGCAAGCGACCTGGAAGCTTTCTTT.

In DNA, the CDR3 is TGTGCCACCAGCATCGGGAGGAGCCTCTCCTACGAGCAGTACTTC. It translates to CATSIGRSLSYEQYF. This chain joins TRBV15 and TRBJ2-7, with 7 nucleotides matching TRBD2. In germline, CDR1 is LNHNV, CDR2 YYDKDF (reference sequence). This CDR3 spans 15 amino acids. V shed 4 bases, J shed 0 bases, and the junction held 6 bases outside the gene matches.